These 6 T cell receptor beta chains originate from one sample sequenced in a study of T cells expressing NK-cell markers. TCRdb reprocessed the 5' RACE reads and stores each CDR3 protein as one record, lacking DNA. The record lists 440,000 or so distinct CDR3 sequences, of which the ten most abundant hold 7.3%. The sample comprised blood T cells: a sorted CD56 or NKG2C T cell subset, CD4+ or CD8+ T cells, or bulk PBMC T cells (not recorded which). The receptors were sampled from a woman aged 18 to 75 in good health.

This chain uses TRBV2 with TRBJ1-1; the D call from TCRdb, TRBD1, cannot be confirmed without DNA. Germline values: CDR1 SNHLY, CDR2 FYNNEI. There are 13 residues in the CDR3. The CDR3 loop is CASIRDTGTEAFF.

This CDR3 reads CSVVGFGTNTEAFF. The genes are TRBV29-1 and TRBJ1-1; TCRdb designates TRBD1, a call that cannot be tested without DNA. CDR1 is SQVTM and CDR2 is ANQGSEA in the germline V gene. This CDR3 has 14 residues. Drawing the rest from reference TRBV29-1 and TRBJ1-1, the complete variable domain is SAVISQKPSRDICQRGTSLTIQCQVDSQVTMMFWYRQQPGQSLTLIATANQGSEATYESGFVIDKFPISRPNLTFSTLTVSNMSPEDSSIYLCSVVGFGTNTEAFFGQGTRLTVV.

The chain combines TRBV4-3 with TRBJ2-6; TCRdb's D call, TRBD2, is unchecked because there is no DNA. Germline assignment: CDR1 LGHNA and CDR2 YSLEER. The CDR3 contains 16 residues. The CDR3 loop is CASSPSGGAGANVLTF.

The V gene is TRBV20-1, the J gene TRBJ1-5; TCRdb's assignment of TRBD1 cannot be checked, as there is no DNA. This CDR3 spans 14 amino acids. Germline assignment: CDR1 DFQATT and CDR2 SNEGSKA (reference sequence). The CDR3 reads CSASEGTGVLPQHF.

The CDR3: CASSVDGAGNTIYF. V gene TRBV9 combines with J gene TRBJ1-3. The V gene's germline CDR1 is SGDLS and CDR2 YYNGEE. The CDR3 runs to 14 residues.

The chain combines TRBV20-1 with TRBJ2-1; as DNA is missing, the TRBD1 call by TCRdb cannot be tested. The CDR3 loop spans 14 amino acids. Germline CDR1 and CDR2: DFQATT and SNEGSKA (reference sequence). CDR3 in amino acids: CSARDGRRYNEQFF.